This T cell receptor (beta chain) was identified during a study of blood T cell repertoires in COVID-19. The overall study: Researchers got acute and convalescent COVID-19 samples from the United States, Italy and Spain.

Data came from immunoSEQ multiplex PCR; TCRdb stores just in-frame clones and leaves some out. The repertoire holds about 230,000 clones, about 85% seen once, with around 0.96% in the top ten. This clonotype originated in a man aged 40-50 years with acute or convalescent COVID-19. The sequencing input was peripheral blood.

The CDR3 reads CASSPTTSGDRYEQYF. For the CDR3, the DNA is TGTGCCAGCTCACCCACGACTAGCGGGGACCGCTACGAGCAGTACTTC. The chain joins TRBV18 to TRBJ2-7; 11 bases are a match to TRBD2. The CDR3 runs 16 residues. CDR1 KGHSH and CDR2 LQKENI come from the germline V gene. The ends lost 3 bases at V and 3 bases at J; junction bases unmatched: 7.